The entry that follows covers one T cell receptor (beta chain) sequence. Its antigen remains unidentified. One end of the junction varies from germline; a read error may be responsible. Data came from immunoSEQ multiplex PCR; TCRdb stores just in-frame clones and leaves some out. Of 55,000 to 85,000 clones in the sample, 88% were seen once. From germline, CDR1 is SSHAT and CDR2 FNYEAQ (reference sequence). The CDR3 is 14 residues long. The data stem from a study of chemoradiotherapy in HPV16-positive cancers. The study, taken as a whole, reports: Non-HPV-specific T cells did not expand in tumors during treatment, whereas candidate HPV-specific clones and E7-related motifs did. Better recurrence-free survival went with HPV-responsive T-cell expansion in HPV16-positive patients.

The sequence came from a human donor with HPV-associated anogenital cancer. The sequences come from blood, collected from a patient who underwent chemoradiotherapy. The chain has TRBV7-7 and TRBJ2-7, with a possible D match to TRBD1 (5 bases). The CDR3 nucleotides are TGTGCTAGCAGCTTAGCAAAGGGGTTATACGAGCAGTACTTC. It specifies CASSLAKGLYEQYF.